Following are 14 T cell receptor beta chains from one sample sequenced in a study of T cell changes during pregnancy in multiple sclerosis. Sequencing used immunoSEQ multiplex PCR; TCRdb keeps in-frame clones, though not all of them. The sample has about 57,000 clones, just over 90% seen once; the top ten hold 2.2%. The sequencing here drew on peripheral blood, taken in the first trimester of pregnancy. The receptors here all came from a female donor in good health, enrolled as a control in a pregnancy study.

The chain carries TRBV11-3 and TRBJ2-3; 8 positions agree with TRBD1. Germline lookup yields CDR1 SGHNT and CDR2 YENEEA. V was pared by 3 bases and J by 6 bases, with 5 bases of the junction left unmatched. The CDR3 is made up of 14 amino acids. CDR3 sequence: CASSFGQGRDTQYF. The CDR3 DNA follows: TGTGCCAGCAGCTTCGGACAGGGAAGGGATACGCAGTATTTT.

The J gene is TRBJ2-3, the V gene TRBV19; 8 bases line up with TRBD1. After removal of 3 bases from V and 14 bases from J, the junction contained 7 bases not matched to a gene. Germline-derived CDR1 and CDR2 are LNHDA and SQIVND (reference sequence). The CDR3 totals 12 residues. In DNA form, the CDR3 reads TGTGCCAGTAGTATCGGCAGGGGGCGCCTGTATTTT. Translated: CASSIGRGRLYF.

This clone was seen a single time. This chain joins TRBV6-1 and TRBJ2-1, with D possibly being TRBD2 (5 bases). The ends were cut back, 6 bases at V and 13 bases at J, with 19 bases in the middle. Germline CDR1 is MNHNS and CDR2 is SASEGT. This CDR3 is 13 amino acids long. The CDR3 DNA reads TGTGCCAGCAGAAAAGTAGCCCCGGGATCCCAGTTCTTC. This translates into CASRKVAPGSQFF.

This chain links TRBV2 with TRBJ1-4; no firm D call. There are 13 residues in the CDR3. Looked up from germline, CDR1 is SNHLY and CDR2 is FYNNEI. Trimming took off 8 bases at V and 7 bases at J, with 14 bases between the two ends. Here the CDR3 reads CASGLDGFEKLFF. In nucleotides, the CDR3 is TGTGCCAGCGGACTCGACGGGTTTGAAAAACTGTTTTTT. Combining the CDR3 with reference TRBV2 and TRBJ1-4 gives the whole variable domain EPEVTQTPSHQVTQMGQEVILRCVPISNHLYFYWYRQILGQKVEFLVSFYNNEISEKSEIFDDQFSVERPDGSNFTLKIRSTKLEDSAMYFCASGLDGFEKLFFGSGTQLSVL.

The rearrangement links TRBV27 to TRBJ1-2; a weak D match, TRBD1 (5 bases). The CDR3 consists of 15 residues. Germline CDR1 and CDR2: MNHEY and SMNVEV (reference sequence). Trimming took off 0 bases at V and 4 bases at J, with 12 bases between the two ends. The CDR3: CASSLSEGSIYGYTF. The CDR3 DNA follows: TGTGCCAGCAGTTTATCGGAGGGGAGTATCTATGGCTACACCTTC.

The V and J genes are TRBV30 and TRBJ1-6; the D is unclear. V lost 7 bases to trimming and J lost 7 bases, with 14 bases between them. The CDR3 has 13 residues. Germline CDR1 and CDR2: GTSNPN and SVGIG (reference sequence). CDR3 sequence: CAYSGNSNSPLHF. For the CDR3, the DNA is TGTGCCTACTCAGGCAATTCGAATTCACCCCTCCACTTT.

This sequence joins TRBV11-2 and TRBJ2-3; no firm D call. The germline V gene encodes CDR1 SGHAT and CDR2 FQNNGV. V was trimmed by 3 bases and J by 0 bases, leaving 10 bases between them. This CDR3 contains 15 residues. The CDR3 DNA reads TGTGCCAGCAGCTTCCTCTCGCGGAGCACAGATACGCAGTATTTT. Translation gives CASSFLSRSTDTQYF. Drawing the rest from reference TRBV11-2 and TRBJ2-3, the complete variable domain is EAGVAQSPRYKIIEKRQSVAFWCNPISGHATLYWYQQILGQGPKLLIQFQNNGVVDDSQLPKDRFSAERLKGVDSTLKIQPAKLEDSAVYLCASSFLSRSTDTQYFGPGTRLTVL.

V gene TRBV19 combines with J gene TRBJ2-1; 9 nucleotides agree with TRBD2. CDR3 length: 16 residues. CDR1 is LNHDA and CDR2 is SQIVND in the germline V gene (reference sequence). J lost 3 bases, V lost 1 base, and 4 bases had no gene match. The CDR3 DNA reads TGTGCCAGTAGTATAGTCGGCGGGGGGGACTACAATGAGCAGTTCTTC. Protein sequence: CASSIVGGGDYNEQFF.

This chain joins TRBV19 and TRBJ2-1; 9 bases are a match to TRBD2. Per the germline V gene, CDR1 is LNHDA and CDR2 is SQIVND (reference sequence). The CDR3 runs 13 residues. The V gene end was trimmed by 5 bases and the J gene end by 9 bases; junction bases not matched to a gene: 5. The DNA of the CDR3 is TGTGCCAGTAGTCCGGGACTAGCTAGTGAGCAGTTCTTC. It translates to CASSPGLASEQFF. Drawing the rest from reference TRBV19 and TRBJ2-1, the complete variable domain is DGGITQSPKYLFRKEGQNVTLSCEQNLNHDAMYWYRQDPGQGLRLIYYSQIVNDFQKGDIAEGYSVSREKKESFPLTVTSAQKNPTAFYLCASSPGLASEQFFGPGTRLTVL.

The chain combines TRBV6-1 with TRBJ1-2, with D perhaps TRBD1 (5 bases). Germline V gene data show CDR1 as MNHNS and CDR2 as SASEGT. The V gene lost 1 base and the J gene lost 8 bases, with 17 bases spanning the gap. This CDR3 comprises 15 residues. The CDR3 sequence is CASSEEDTGTSGYTF. For the CDR3, the DNA is TGTGCCAGCAGTGAAGAGGACACAGGAACATCAGGCTACACCTTC.

V usage is TRBV2 and J usage is TRBJ2-1; TRBD2 aligns across 14 bases. This CDR3 has 17 residues. Germline-derived CDR1 and CDR2 are SNHLY and FYNNEI. Trimming took 6 bases from V and 3 from J; bases not matched to a gene: 7. This chain's CDR3 is CASSLGLAGVDYNEQFF. In nucleotides, the CDR3 is TGTGCCAGCAGCCTGGGACTAGCGGGAGTAGACTACAATGAGCAGTTCTTC.

This clone was observed once. The chain is built from TRBV5-3 and TRBJ2-7; TRBD2 agrees at 7 bases. TRBV5-3 is classed as an ORF, of uncertain function. The CDR3 covers 17 residues. The V segment lost 4 bases and the J segment 0 bases; nucleotides outside the gene matches: 13. The CDR3 reads CARSLLTSDFSSYEQYF. DNA for the CDR3: TGTGCCAGAAGCCTCCTAACTAGCGACTTTAGCTCCTACGAGCAGTACTTC.

CDR3 nucleotide sequence: TGTGCCAGCAGCTTAGTGGGGACAGTTTTGACTAACTATGGCTACACCTTC. Protein: CASSLVGTVLTNYGYTF. V and J are TRBV7-9 and TRBJ1-2; TRBD1 aligns across 7 bases. The CDR3 contains 17 residues. Losses at the gene ends were 1 base for V and 0 bases for J; bases not matched to a gene: 8. Germline V lookup: CDR1 SEHNR, CDR2 FQNEAQ (reference sequence).

J is TRBJ2-3 and V is TRBV18; possible D gene TRBD2, 5 bases. This CDR3 is built from 15 residues. The V gene's germline CDR1 is KGHSH and CDR2 LQKENI. V lost 2 bases and J lost 3, with 12 bases in between. The CDR3 reads CASSPLGSATDTQYF. In nucleotides, the CDR3 is TGTGCCAGCTCACCATTAGGGAGTGCAACAGATACGCAGTATTTT.